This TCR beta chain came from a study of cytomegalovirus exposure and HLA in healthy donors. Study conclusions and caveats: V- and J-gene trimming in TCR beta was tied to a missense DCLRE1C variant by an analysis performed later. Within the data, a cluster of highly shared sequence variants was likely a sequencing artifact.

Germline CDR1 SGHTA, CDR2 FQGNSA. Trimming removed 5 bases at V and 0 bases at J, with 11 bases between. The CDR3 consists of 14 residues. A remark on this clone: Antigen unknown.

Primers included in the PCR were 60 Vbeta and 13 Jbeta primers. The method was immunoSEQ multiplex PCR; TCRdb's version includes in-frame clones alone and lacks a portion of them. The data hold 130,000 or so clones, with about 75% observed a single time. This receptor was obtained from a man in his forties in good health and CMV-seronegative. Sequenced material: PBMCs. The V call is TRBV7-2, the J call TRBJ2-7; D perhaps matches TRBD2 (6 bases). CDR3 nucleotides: TGTGCCAGCAGCCTCCGCGGGGTCTCCTACGAGCAGTACTTC. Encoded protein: CASSLRGVSYEQYF.